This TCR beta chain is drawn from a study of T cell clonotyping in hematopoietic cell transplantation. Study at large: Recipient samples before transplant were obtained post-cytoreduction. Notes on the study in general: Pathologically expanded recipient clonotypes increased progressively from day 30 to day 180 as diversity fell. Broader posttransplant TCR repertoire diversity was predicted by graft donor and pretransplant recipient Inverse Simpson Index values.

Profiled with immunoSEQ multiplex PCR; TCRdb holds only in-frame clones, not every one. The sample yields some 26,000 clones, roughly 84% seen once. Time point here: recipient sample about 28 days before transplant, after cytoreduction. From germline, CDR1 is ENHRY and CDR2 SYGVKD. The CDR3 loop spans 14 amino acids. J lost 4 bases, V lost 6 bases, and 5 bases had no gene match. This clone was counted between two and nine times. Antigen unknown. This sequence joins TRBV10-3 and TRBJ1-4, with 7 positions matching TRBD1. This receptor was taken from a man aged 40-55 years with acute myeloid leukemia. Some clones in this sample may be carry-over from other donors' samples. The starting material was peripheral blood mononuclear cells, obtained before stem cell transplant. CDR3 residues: CAISPGQHNEKLFF. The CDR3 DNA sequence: TGTGCCATCAGCCCGGGACAGCATAATGAAAAACTGTTTTTT.